These T cell receptor beta chains were read from a single sample in a study of blood T cells in healthy people across ages. TCRdb independently ran MiXCR on the 5' RACE reads; one entry per CDR3 protein. The profile shows about 730,000 distinct CDR3 sequences, more than 40% of them singletons. Source material: blood. These receptors originate from a woman between 55 and 75 years old in good health. CDR3s include the opening cysteine and the closing phenylalanine or tryptophan. D genes are given only for firm matches. Where a row states a size, it is once, few, many or the class of an expanded clone; other rows omit it.

v_call: TRBV12-3/TRBV12-4
clone_size: many
j_call: TRBJ2-1
cdr3_length: 15
d_call: TRBD2
cdr3_aa: CASSPAGGGDNEQFF
cdr3_nt: TGTGCCAGCAGCCCAGCGGGAGGAGGTGACAATGAGCAGTTCTTC

v_call: TRBV7-2
clone_size: few
j_call: TRBJ2-1
cdr3_length: 15
d_call: .
cdr3_aa: CASSLYPGIGNEQFF
cdr3_nt: TGTGCCAGCAGCTTATATCCGGGAATCGGTAATGAGCAGTTCTTC

v_call: TRBV20-1
clone_size: many
j_call: TRBJ2-7
cdr3_length: 15
d_call: .
cdr3_aa: CSASNSRASSYEQYF
cdr3_nt: TGCAGTGCTAGCAACTCGCGGGCTAGCTCCTACGAGCAGTACTTC

v_call: TRBV7-9
clone_size: .
j_call: TRBJ2-1
cdr3_length: 17
d_call: TRBD1
cdr3_aa: CASSSPPRGMTYNEQFF
cdr3_nt: TGTGCCAGCAGTTCCCCACCCAGGGGGATGACCTACAATGAGCAGTTCTTC

v_call: TRBV20-1
clone_size: .
j_call: TRBJ2-3
cdr3_length: 15
d_call: TRBD2
cdr3_aa: CSASIAGTSTDTQYF
cdr3_nt: TGCAGTGCCTCGATAGCGGGGACTAGCACAGATACGCAGTATTTT

v_call: TRBV20-1
clone_size: .
j_call: TRBJ2-1
cdr3_length: 14
d_call: .
cdr3_aa: CSAREVYPYNEQFF
cdr3_nt: TGCAGTGCTAGAGAGGTGTACCCCTACAATGAGCAGTTCTTC

v_call: TRBV29-1
clone_size: many
j_call: TRBJ2-5
cdr3_length: 11
d_call: .
cdr3_aa: CSVRPGETQYF
cdr3_nt: TGCAGCGTGCGACCGGGGGAGACCCAGTACTTC

v_call: TRBV5-1
clone_size: .
j_call: TRBJ1-1
cdr3_length: 14
d_call: .
cdr3_aa: CASSLGGRRTEAFF
cdr3_nt: TGCGCCAGCAGTCTCGGTGGGCGTAGGACTGAAGCTTTCTTT

v_call: TRBV12-3/TRBV12-4
clone_size: .
j_call: TRBJ1-2
cdr3_length: 16
d_call: .
cdr3_aa: CASSPDSGALSYGYTF
cdr3_nt: TGTGCCAGCAGTCCCGACTCAGGAGCTCTATCTTATGGCTACACCTTC

v_call: TRBV7-2
clone_size: .
j_call: TRBJ2-5
cdr3_length: 14
d_call: .
cdr3_aa: CASSPDPRGETQYF
cdr3_nt: TGTGCCAGCAGCCCGGACCCTAGGGGAGAGACCCAGTACTTC

v_call: TRBV28
clone_size: .
j_call: TRBJ1-5
cdr3_length: 16
d_call: TRBD1
cdr3_aa: CASSSSRDRGHQPQHF
cdr3_nt: TGTGCCAGCAGTTCCTCCCGGGACAGGGGGCATCAGCCCCAGCATTTT

v_call: TRBV14
clone_size: once
j_call: TRBJ2-1
cdr3_length: 15
d_call: .
cdr3_aa: CASSPRGGGVNEQFF
cdr3_nt: TGTGCCAGCAGCCCTAGGGGGGGCGGGGTCAATGAGCAGTTCTTC

v_call: TRBV9
clone_size: .
j_call: TRBJ2-1
cdr3_length: 13
d_call: TRBD1
cdr3_aa: CASSVEDRREQFF
cdr3_nt: TGTGCCAGCAGCGTAGAGGACAGGCGTGAGCAGTTCTTC

v_call: TRBV6-6
clone_size: .
j_call: TRBJ2-7
cdr3_length: 14
d_call: .
cdr3_aa: CASSDGDRAYEQYF
cdr3_nt: TGTGCCAGCAGTGACGGGGACCGAGCCTACGAGCAGTACTTC

v_call: TRBV5-1
clone_size: .
j_call: TRBJ2-7
cdr3_length: 14
d_call: .
cdr3_aa: CASSSTRASYEQYF
cdr3_nt: TGCGCCAGCAGCTCGACAAGAGCCTCCTACGAGCAGTACTTC

v_call: TRBV28
clone_size: few
j_call: TRBJ1-1
cdr3_length: 15
d_call: TRBD1
cdr3_aa: CASRVPGGGKTEAFF
cdr3_nt: TGTGCCAGCAGGGTCCCAGGGGGCGGGAAAACTGAAGCTTTCTTT

v_call: TRBV2
clone_size: .
j_call: TRBJ2-3
cdr3_length: 18
d_call: .
cdr3_aa: CASSERFVWDSPADTQYF
cdr3_nt: TGTGCCAGCAGTGAACGATTTGTGTGGGACTCCCCCGCAGATACGCAGTATTTT